The T cell receptor beta chain described here comes from a study of blood T cell repertoires in COVID-19. Across the study: Samples representing acute and convalescent COVID-19 were sourced from the United States, Italy and Spain. Nucleic acid was either cDNA or gDNA, and it came from T cells, B-cell-depleted T cells, or PBMCs.

Germline-derived CDR1 and CDR2 are MDHEN and SYDVKM. CDR3 size: 14 residues. V shed 3 bases, J shed 4 bases, and the junction held 4 bases outside the gene matches. Authors' analysis steps: Amplification of reference gene primers was used by the study to estimate nucleated cell counts. Measured with immunoSEQ multiplex PCR; TCRdb has only the in-frame clones, and not every one. The V and J calls and clone size are taken from that table; D and trimming were inferred from the DNA. The sample lists over 85,000 clones, approximately 86% occurring once. This chain joins TRBV28 and TRBJ2-7; 9 bases match TRBD1. The sequencing sample was made of peripheral blood. This TCR was recovered from a woman aged 65 to 85 with acute or convalescent COVID-19. DNA of the CDR3: TGTGCCAGCAGTTTGGGGACAGGGTTTTACGAGCAGTACTTC. Its protein is CASSLGTGFYEQYF.